This record covers a single T cell receptor beta chain. Its antigen is undetermined. The V gene lost 3 bases and the J gene lost 6 bases, with 13 bases spanning the gap. CDR3 length: 14 amino acids. This specimen belongs to a study of T-cell memory formation after mild COVID-19. On the study more broadly: Largely donor-specific sequence clusters came from two donors. The study's findings and limits: Proof of SARS-CoV-2 specificity was absent for the second-wave clones that crested on day 37. Clones that contracted clustered mainly in CM and EM if CD4+ and in EMRA if CD8+.

Sample barcodes and UMIs were carried by the TCR alpha and TCR beta cDNA libraries that 5'RACE generated with constant-segment primers. In TCRdb, the 5' RACE reads were re-called with MiXCR into one record per CDR3 protein. The table lists 110,000 to 150,000 distinct CDR3 sequences, roughly 13% of them singletons, with under 30% in the top ten. V usage is TRBV12-3 or TRBV12-4 and J usage is TRBJ2-3; D is perhaps TRBD1 (7 bases). This receptor was identified in an adult woman who had mild COVID-19 (a few samples of this study predate the infection). Cell type and time point are not known. Sequences were obtained from PBMCs or a T cell subset sorted from them (not recorded which). The CDR3 DNA reads as TGTGCCAGCAGTTTGGCGCCAGGGGGGGATACGCAGTATTTT. Encoded protein: CASSLAPGGDTQYF.